This T cell receptor (beta chain) was identified in a study of T cell repertoires in cytomegalovirus infection. This clonotype appeared many times. As yet, its antigen is unknown. The study's findings and limits: Carriers of CMV plus the relevant HLA were identified by cumulative public TCR beta family frequency. Clonotypes of TCR beta that were HLA-C-restricted and CMV-specific dominated the ex vivo response.

From the reads, TCRdb called clonotypes with MiXCR, one entry per CDR3 protein. This table has 700,000 to 950,000 distinct CDR3 sequences, 30% to 35% appearing once. Per germline, CDR1 SGDLS and CDR2 YYNGEE. This CDR3 is 13 amino acids long. V was trimmed by 2 bases and J by 7 bases, leaving 10 bases between them. The TCR comes from a human donor in good health (CMV status not recorded). Some clones in this sample may be carry-over from other donors' samples. The material was cultured CD8+ T cells from PBMCs, obtained from culture after CMV antigen stimulation. The chain recombines TRBV9 with TRBJ1-5, with D maybe TRBD1 (5 bases). The CDR3, as DNA: TGTGCCAGCAGCGTTGGGGGGGGGCAGCCCCAGCATTTT. Translation gives CASSVGGGQPQHF.